The 2 T cell receptor beta chains reported below all come from one sample, sequenced in a study of cytomegalovirus exposure and HLA in healthy donors. This PCR relied on a set of 60 Vbeta primers and 13 Jbeta primers. The data were produced by immunoSEQ multiplex PCR, yet TCRdb's version contains in-frame clones alone and is incomplete. The table lists 55,000 to 65,000 clones, around 89% of them singletons, with about 1.4% in the top ten. Specimen: PBMCs. The receptors were gathered from a man aged 30 to 45 in good health and CMV-seropositive.

This chain uses TRBV5-4 with TRBJ2-3; possibly TRBD2 for D (6 bases). The CDR3 length is 16 residues. V dropped 1 base and J dropped 3 bases, with 15 bases sitting between them. Germline V gives CDR1 SGHNT, CDR2 YYREEE (reference sequence). The chain's CDR3 is CASSLRRERGTDTQYF. CDR3 DNA sequence: TGTGCCAGCAGCTTGCGGCGGGAAAGAGGAACAGATACGCAGTATTTT.

In DNA, the CDR3 is TGTGCCAGCAGCTTAGTCGAGCGCGGTCAGGGGGAGCAGTACTTC. Residues: CASSLVERGQGEQYF. This sequence joins TRBV7-8 and TRBJ2-7; the D gene is possibly TRBD1 (6 bases). V was clipped by 1 base and J by 7 bases, with 17 bases between them. This CDR3 spans 15 amino acids. Germline V lookup: CDR1 SGHVS, CDR2 FQNEAQ.